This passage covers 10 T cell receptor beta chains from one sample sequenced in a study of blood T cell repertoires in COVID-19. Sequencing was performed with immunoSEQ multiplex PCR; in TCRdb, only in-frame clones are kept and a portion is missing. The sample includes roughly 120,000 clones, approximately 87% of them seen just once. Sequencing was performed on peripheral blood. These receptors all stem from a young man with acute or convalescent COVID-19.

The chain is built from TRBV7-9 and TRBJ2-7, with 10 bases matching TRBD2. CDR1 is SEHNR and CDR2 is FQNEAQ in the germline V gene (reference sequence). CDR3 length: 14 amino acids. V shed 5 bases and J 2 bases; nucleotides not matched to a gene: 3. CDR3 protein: CASSTSGAPYEQYF. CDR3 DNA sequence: TGTGCCAGCAGCACTAGCGGGGCCCCCTACGAGCAGTACTTC.

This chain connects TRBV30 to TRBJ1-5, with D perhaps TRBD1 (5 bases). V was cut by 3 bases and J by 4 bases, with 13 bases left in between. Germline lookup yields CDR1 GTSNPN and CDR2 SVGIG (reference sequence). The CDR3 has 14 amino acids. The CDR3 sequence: CAWSLPGVNQPQHF. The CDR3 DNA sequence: TGTGCCTGGAGCCTCCCGGGGGTAAATCAGCCCCAGCATTTT. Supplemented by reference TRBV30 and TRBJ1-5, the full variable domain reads SQTIHQWPATLVQPVGSPLSLECTVEGTSNPNLYWYRQAAGRGLQLLFYSVGIGQISSEVPQNLSASRPQDRQFILSSKKLLLSDSGFYLCAWSLPGVNQPQHFGDGTRLSIL.

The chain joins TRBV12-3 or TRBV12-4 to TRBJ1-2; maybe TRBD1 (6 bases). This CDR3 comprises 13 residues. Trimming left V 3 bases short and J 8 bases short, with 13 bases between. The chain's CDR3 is CASSFAQGRGYTF. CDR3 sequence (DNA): TGTGCCAGCAGTTTTGCACAGGGTAGGGGCTACACCTTC.

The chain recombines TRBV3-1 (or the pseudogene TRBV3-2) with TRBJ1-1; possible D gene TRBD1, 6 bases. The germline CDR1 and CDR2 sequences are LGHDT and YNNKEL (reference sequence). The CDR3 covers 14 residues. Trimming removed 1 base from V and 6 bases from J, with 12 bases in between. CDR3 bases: TGTGCCAGCAGCCAAGTAACCAGGGGCTCTGAAGCTTTCTTT. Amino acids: CASSQVTRGSEAFF.

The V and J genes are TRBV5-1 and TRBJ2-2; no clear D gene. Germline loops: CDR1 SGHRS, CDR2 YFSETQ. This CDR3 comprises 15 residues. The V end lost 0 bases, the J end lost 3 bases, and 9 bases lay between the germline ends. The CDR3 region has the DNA TGCGCCAGCAGCTTGGGCAGGTTGGACACCGGGGAGCTGTTTTTT. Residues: CASSLGRLDTGELFF. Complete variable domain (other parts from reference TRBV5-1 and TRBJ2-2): KAGVTQTPRYLIKTRGQQVTLSCSPISGHRSVSWYQQTPGQGLQFLFEYFSETQRNKGNFPGRFSGRQFSNSRSEMNVSTLELGDSALYLCASSLGRLDTGELFFGEGSRLTVL.

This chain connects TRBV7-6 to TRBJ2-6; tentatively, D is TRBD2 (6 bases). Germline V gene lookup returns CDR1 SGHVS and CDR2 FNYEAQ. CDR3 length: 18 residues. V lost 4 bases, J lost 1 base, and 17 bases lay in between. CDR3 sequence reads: CASSSVGGRSSGANVLTF. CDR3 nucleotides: TGTGCCAGCAGCTCGGTGGGGGGTCGTAGTTCTGGGGCCAACGTCCTGACTTTC.

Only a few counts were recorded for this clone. CDR3 sequence (DNA): TGCAGCGTTGAAAACAGGGGGCAAGGGGCCCAGTACTTC. It translates to CSVENRGQGAQYF. V is TRBV29-1 and J is TRBJ2-5, with 9 positions matching TRBD1. CDR1 is SQVTM and CDR2 is ANQGSEA in the germline V gene. J gave up 9 bases and V 2 bases, and 7 bases lay outside the gene matches. The CDR3 totals 13 residues. The full variable domain, with the rest looked up from reference TRBV29-1 and TRBJ2-5, is SAVISQKPSRDICQRGTSLTIQCQVDSQVTMMFWYRQQPGQSLTLIATANQGSEATYESGFVIDKFPISRPNLTFSTLTVSNMSPEDSSIYLCSVENRGQGAQYFGPGTRLLVL.

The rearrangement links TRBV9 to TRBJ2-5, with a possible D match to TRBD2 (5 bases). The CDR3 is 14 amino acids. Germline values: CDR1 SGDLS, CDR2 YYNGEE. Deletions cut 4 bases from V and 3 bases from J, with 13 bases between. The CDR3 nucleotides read TGTGCCAGCAGCTCTCATAGCGCAGAAGAGACCCAGTACTTC. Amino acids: CASSSHSAEETQYF. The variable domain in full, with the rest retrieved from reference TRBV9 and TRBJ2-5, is DSGVTQTPKHLITATGQRVTLRCSPRSGDLSVYWYQQSLDQGLQFLIQYYNGEERAKGNILERFSAQQFPDLHSELNLSSLELGDSALYFCASSSHSAEETQYFGPGTRLLVL.

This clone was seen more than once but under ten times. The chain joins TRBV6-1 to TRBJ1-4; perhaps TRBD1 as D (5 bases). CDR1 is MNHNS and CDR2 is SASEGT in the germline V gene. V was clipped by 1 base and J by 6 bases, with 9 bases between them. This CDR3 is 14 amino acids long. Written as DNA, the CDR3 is TGTGCCAGCAGTGAAGAGTCAGGGCATGAAAAACTGTTTTTT. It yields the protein CASSEESGHEKLFF.

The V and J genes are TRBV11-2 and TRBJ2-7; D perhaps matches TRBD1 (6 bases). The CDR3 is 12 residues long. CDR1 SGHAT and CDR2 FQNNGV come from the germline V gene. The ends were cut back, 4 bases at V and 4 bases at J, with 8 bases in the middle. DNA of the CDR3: TGTGCCAGCAGCTACGGACAGTACGAGCAGTACTTC. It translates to CASSYGQYEQYF.